The clone carrying this TCR beta chain was seen many times. The data originate from a study of response to subunit inactivated influenza vaccine. Trimming took 2 bases from V and 9 from J, leaving 12 bases between them. CDR1 is SGHRS and CDR2 is YFSETQ in the germline V gene. This CDR3 comprises 13 residues. TCRdb reanalysed the RT-PCR reads using MiXCR and keeps one entry per CDR3 protein. The data hold around 580,000 distinct CDR3 sequences, with around 13% observed a single time. The clonotype was recovered from a man aged 50-59 years who received an inactivated influenza vaccine. Sequencing used PBMCs from blood, obtained approximately 13 days after vaccination. The J gene is TRBJ2-1, the V gene TRBV5-1; D uncertain. CDR3 region: CASSFQTQTEQFF. The CDR3 bases are TGCGCCAGCAGCTTCCAGACGCAGACTGAGCAGTTCTTC.